This record concerns one T cell receptor (beta chain) sequence. Antigen unknown. The sample is drawn from a study of shared clonotypes between healthy human individuals. TCRdb's copy holds only in-frame clones and misses some; the assay was immunoSEQ multiplex PCR. This repertoire shows a few million clones, just over 90% found once; its top ten account for 0.39%. All donors qualified as healthy HIV-negative adults and had experienced no recent acute infections or vaccinations. From CD4+ cells came CD45RA+ naive and CD45RA-negative memory subsets. The CDR3 length is 14 residues. The junction had 1 base not matched to a gene; V was cut back by 1 base and J by 2 bases. Germline CDR1 is SGHAT and CDR2 is FQNNGV. Notes on the study in general: Memory subsets generally showed lower estimated richness than naive subsets.

Sequenced sample: naive CD4+ T cells from PBMCs. The subset denotes: CD45RA+ positively selected. The chain combines TRBV11-2 with TRBJ2-7; 8 bases fit TRBD2. This sequence originates from a man aged 18 to 29 in good health. Some clones in this sample may be carry-over from other donors' samples. CDR3 in amino acids: CASSLGGRTYEQYF. For the CDR3, the DNA is TGTGCCAGCAGCTTAGGCGGGAGGACCTACGAGCAGTACTTC.